This is a list of T cell receptor beta chains from one sample in a study of cytotoxic CD8 clonotypes in ibrutinib-treated CLL. Produced via immunoSEQ multiplex PCR; TCRdb's table is partial and in-frame only. Here the sample spans over 130,000 clones, approximately 80% being singletons. Material: PBMCs, obtained after 36 months of ibrutinib treatment. These receptors were obtained from a human donor with chronic lymphocytic leukemia. The CDR3 runs from the conserved cysteine through the conserved F or W. A D gene is named only where the DNA matches it firmly. Some rows mark clone size as missing; the rest say once, few, many or name a class of expanded clone.

CDR3 protein	CDR3 DNA	clone size	V gene	D gene	J gene
CASSSSRAYNSPLHF	TGTGCCAGCAGTTCCTCCCGGGCCTATAATTCACCCCTCCACTTT	once	TRBV2	-	TRBJ1-6
CAWCLGQGRGNTIYF	TGTGCCTGGTGCTTGGGACAGGGGAGAGGAAACACCATATATTTT	-	TRBV30	TRBD1	TRBJ1-3
CASSRTGLLTEAFF	TGCGCCAGCAGCCGCACAGGGTTGTTGACTGAAGCTTTCTTT	-	TRBV5-1	-	TRBJ1-1
CASSFRVRTDTQYF	TGTGCCAGCAGCTTTCGGGTCCGCACAGATACGCAGTATTTT	-	TRBV5-8	-	TRBJ2-3
CASSYSARDRRVGQFF	TGTGCCAGCAGTTACTCAGCCAGGGACAGGCGGGTTGGGCAGTTCTTC	-	TRBV6-5	TRBD1	TRBJ2-1
CASSRGLAGEETQYF	TGTGCCAGCAGTCGGGGACTAGCGGGGGAAGAGACCCAGTACTTC	-	TRBV2	TRBD2	TRBJ2-5
CASYPGTGHNQPQHF	TGTGCCAGTTACCCCGGGACAGGGCACAATCAGCCCCAGCATTTT	-	TRBV19	TRBD1	TRBJ1-5
CATEPMNSGDTDTQYF	TGTGCCACCGAACCTATGAATAGCGGGGACACAGATACGCAGTATTTT	-	TRBV18	TRBD2	TRBJ2-3
CASSPLPTSNQPQHF	TGCGCCAGCAGCCCCTTACCAACGAGCAATCAGCCCCAGCATTTT	-	TRBV5-1	-	TRBJ1-5
CASSGQGYEQYF	TGTGCCAGCAGCGGACAGGGCTACGAGCAGTACTTC	-	TRBV5-6	TRBD1	TRBJ2-7
CASSLSGGPTYEQYF	TGCGCCAGCAGCTTAAGCGGGGGTCCTACCTACGAGCAGTACTTC	-	TRBV5-1	TRBD2	TRBJ2-7
CASSLSANTEAFF	TGTGCCAGCAGCCTCTCGGCGAACACTGAAGCTTTCTTT	-	TRBV7-9	-	TRBJ1-1
CASSQESGGFGQPQHF	TGCGCCAGCAGCCAAGAATCTGGGGGCTTCGGTCAGCCCCAGCATTTT	-	TRBV4-1	-	TRBJ1-5